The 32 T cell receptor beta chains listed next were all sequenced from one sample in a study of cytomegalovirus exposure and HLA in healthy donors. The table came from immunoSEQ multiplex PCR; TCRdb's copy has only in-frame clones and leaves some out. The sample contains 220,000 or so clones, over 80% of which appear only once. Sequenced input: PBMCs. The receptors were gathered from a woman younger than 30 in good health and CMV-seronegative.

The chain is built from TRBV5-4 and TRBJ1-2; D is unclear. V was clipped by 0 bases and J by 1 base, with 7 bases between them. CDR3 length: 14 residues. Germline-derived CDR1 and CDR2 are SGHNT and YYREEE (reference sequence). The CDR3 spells CASSLVQSNYGYTF. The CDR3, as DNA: TGTGCCAGCAGCTTGGTGCAGAGTAACTATGGCTACACCTTC.

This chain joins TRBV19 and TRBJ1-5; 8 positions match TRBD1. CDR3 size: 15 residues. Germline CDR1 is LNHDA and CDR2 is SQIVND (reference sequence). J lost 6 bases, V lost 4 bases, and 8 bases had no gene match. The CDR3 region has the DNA TGTGCCAGTAGTACCGGACAGGGAGGAAGTCAGCCCCAGCATTTT. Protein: CASSTGQGGSQPQHF.

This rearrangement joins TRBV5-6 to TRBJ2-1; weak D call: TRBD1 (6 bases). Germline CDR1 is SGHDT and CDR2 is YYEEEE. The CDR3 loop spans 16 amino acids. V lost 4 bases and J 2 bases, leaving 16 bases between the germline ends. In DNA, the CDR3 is TGTGCCAGCAGCCCCAGGGGACCGATGGCCTACAATGAGCAGTTCTTC. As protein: CASSPRGPMAYNEQFF.

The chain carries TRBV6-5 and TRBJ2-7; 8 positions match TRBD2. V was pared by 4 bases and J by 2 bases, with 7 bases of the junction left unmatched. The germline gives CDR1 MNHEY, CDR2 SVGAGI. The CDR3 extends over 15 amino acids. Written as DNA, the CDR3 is TGTGCCAGCAGTTCTGGGGGCGGGGGGACCTACGAGCAGTACTTC. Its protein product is CASSSGGGGTYEQYF.

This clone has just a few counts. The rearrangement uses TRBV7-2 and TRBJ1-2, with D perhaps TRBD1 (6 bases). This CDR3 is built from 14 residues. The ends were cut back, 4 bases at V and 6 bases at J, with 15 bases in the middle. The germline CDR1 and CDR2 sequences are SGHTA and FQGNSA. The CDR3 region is CASSSARTADGYTF. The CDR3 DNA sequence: TGTGCCAGCAGCTCAGCGCGGACAGCGGATGGCTACACCTTC.

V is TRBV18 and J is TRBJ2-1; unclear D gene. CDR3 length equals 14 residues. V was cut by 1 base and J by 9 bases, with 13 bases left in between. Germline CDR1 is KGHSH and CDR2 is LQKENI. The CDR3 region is CASSPRGRPSEQFF. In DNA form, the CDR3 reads TGTGCCAGCTCACCACGGGGTAGACCCAGTGAGCAGTTCTTC. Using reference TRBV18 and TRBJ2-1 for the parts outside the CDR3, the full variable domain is NAGVMQNPRHLVRRRGQEARLRCSPMKGHSHVYWYRQLPEEGLKFMVYLQKENIIDESGMPKERFSAEFPKEGPSILRIQQVVRGDSAAYFCASSPRGRPSEQFFGPGTRLTVL.

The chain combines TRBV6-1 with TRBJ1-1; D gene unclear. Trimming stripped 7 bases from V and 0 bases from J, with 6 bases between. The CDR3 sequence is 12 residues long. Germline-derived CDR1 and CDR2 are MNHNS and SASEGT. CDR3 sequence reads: CASNRVNTEAFF. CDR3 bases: TGTGCCAGCAACCGAGTGAACACTGAAGCTTTCTTT.

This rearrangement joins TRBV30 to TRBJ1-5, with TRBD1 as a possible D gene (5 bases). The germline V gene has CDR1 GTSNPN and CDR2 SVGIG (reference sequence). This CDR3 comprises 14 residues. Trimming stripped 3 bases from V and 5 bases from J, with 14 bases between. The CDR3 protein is CAWRGQGKDQPQHF. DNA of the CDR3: TGTGCCTGGAGAGGGCAGGGAAAGGATCAGCCCCAGCATTTT.

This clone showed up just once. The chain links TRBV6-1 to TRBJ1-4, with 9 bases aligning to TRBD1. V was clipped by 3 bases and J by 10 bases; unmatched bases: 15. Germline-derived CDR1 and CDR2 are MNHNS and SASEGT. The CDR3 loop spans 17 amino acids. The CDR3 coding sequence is TGTGCCAGCAGTGACGTTTCTAAACAGGGGGCGGTTGGAAAACTGTTTTTT. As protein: CASSDVSKQGAVGKLFF.

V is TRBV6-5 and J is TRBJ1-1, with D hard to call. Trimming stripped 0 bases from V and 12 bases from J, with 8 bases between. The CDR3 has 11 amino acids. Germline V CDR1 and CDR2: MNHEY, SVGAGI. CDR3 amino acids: CASSYSGRTFF. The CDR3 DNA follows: TGTGCCAGCAGTTACTCAGGGCGGACTTTCTTT.

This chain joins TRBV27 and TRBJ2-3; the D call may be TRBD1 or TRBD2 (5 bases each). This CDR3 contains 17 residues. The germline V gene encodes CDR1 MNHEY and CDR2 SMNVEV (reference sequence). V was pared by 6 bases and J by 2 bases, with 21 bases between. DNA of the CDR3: TGTGCCAGCAGGCCCGACGGGGACGGCCACTCCACAGATACGCAGTATTTT. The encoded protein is CASRPDGDGHSTDTQYF.

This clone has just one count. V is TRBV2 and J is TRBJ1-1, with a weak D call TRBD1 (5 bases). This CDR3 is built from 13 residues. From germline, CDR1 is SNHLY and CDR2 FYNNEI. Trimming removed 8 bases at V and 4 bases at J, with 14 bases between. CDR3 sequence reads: CASQGVGGTEAFF. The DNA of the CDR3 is TGTGCCAGCCAAGGGGTGGGAGGCACTGAAGCTTTCTTT.

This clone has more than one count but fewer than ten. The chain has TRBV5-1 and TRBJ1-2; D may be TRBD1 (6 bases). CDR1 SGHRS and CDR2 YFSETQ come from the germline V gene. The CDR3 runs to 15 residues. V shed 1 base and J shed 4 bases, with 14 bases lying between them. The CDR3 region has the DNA TGCGCCAGCAGCTTGCAGCAGGGGTCGCGCTATGGCTACACCTTC. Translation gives CASSLQQGSRYGYTF.

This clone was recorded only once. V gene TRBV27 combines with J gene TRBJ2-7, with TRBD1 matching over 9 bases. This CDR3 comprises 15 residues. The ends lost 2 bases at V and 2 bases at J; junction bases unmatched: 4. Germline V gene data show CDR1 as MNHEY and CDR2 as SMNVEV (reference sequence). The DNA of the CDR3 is TGTGCCAGCAGTTTAACAGGGGGCCAGACCTACGAGCAGTACTTC. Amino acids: CASSLTGGQTYEQYF.

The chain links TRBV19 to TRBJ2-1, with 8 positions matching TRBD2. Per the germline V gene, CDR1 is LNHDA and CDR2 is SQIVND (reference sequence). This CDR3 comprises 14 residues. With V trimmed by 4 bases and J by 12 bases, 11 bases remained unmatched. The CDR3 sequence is CASSTHRGGLGQFF. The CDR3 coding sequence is TGTGCCAGTAGTACCCACCGGGGGGGCCTCGGGCAGTTCTTC. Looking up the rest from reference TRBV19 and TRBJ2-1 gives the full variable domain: DGGITQSPKYLFRKEGQNVTLSCEQNLNHDAMYWYRQDPGQGLRLIYYSQIVNDFQKGDIAEGYSVSREKKESFPLTVTSAQKNPTAFYLCASSTHRGGLGQFFGPGTRLTVL.

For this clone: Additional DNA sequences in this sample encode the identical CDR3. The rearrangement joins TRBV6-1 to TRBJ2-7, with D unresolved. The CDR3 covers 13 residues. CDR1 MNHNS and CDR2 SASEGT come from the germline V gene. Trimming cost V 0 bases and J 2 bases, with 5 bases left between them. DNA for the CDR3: TGTGCCAGCAGTGAAGCGGGGACCTACGAGCAGTACTTC. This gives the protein CASSEAGTYEQYF.

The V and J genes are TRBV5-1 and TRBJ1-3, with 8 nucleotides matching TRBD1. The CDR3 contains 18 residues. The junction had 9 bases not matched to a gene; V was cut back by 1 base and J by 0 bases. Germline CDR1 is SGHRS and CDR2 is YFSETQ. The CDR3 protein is CASSLWGGQGGSGNTIYF. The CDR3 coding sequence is TGCGCCAGCAGCTTGTGGGGCGGACAGGGTGGCTCTGGAAACACCATATATTTT.

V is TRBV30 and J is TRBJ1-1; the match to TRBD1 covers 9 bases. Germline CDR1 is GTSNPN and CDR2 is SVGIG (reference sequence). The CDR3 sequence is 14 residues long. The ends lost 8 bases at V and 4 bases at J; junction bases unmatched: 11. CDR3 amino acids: CAGERDREGTEAFF. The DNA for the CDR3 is TGTGCCGGGGAACGGGACAGGGAAGGCACTGAAGCTTTCTTT.

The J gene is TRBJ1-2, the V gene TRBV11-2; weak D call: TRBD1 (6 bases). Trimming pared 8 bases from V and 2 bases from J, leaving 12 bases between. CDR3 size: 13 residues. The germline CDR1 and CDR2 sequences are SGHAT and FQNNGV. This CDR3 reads CASSGAPNYGYTF. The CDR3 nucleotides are TGTGCCAGCTCAGGGGCACCCAACTATGGCTACACCTTC.

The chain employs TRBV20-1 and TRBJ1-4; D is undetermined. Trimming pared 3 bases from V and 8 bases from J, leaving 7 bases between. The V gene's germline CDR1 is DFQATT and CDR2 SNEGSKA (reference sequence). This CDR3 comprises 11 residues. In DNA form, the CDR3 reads TGCAGTGCTAGCCCGGGCGAAAAACTGTTTTTT. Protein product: CSASPGEKLFF.

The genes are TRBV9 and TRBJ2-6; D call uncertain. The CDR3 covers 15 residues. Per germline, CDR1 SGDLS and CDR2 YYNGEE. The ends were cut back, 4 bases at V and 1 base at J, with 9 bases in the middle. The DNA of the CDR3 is TGTGCCAGCAGCCCCATGCCATCTGGGGCCAACGTCCTGACTTTC. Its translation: CASSPMPSGANVLTF. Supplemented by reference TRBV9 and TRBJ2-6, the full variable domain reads DSGVTQTPKHLITATGQRVTLRCSPRSGDLSVYWYQQSLDQGLQFLIQYYNGEERAKGNILERFSAQQFPDLHSELNLSSLELGDSALYFCASSPMPSGANVLTFGAGSRLTVL.

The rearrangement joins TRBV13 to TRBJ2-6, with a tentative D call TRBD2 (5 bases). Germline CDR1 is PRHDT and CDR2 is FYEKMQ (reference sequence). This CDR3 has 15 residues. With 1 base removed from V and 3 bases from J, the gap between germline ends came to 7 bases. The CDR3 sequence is CASSLVGSGANVLTF. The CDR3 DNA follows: TGTGCCAGCAGCTTAGTTGGGAGTGGGGCCAACGTCCTGACTTTC. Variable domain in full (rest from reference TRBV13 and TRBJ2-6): AAGVIQSPRHLIKEKRETATLKCYPIPRHDTVYWYQQGPGQDPQFLISFYEKMQSDKGSIPDRFSAQQFSDYHSELNMSSLELGDSALYFCASSLVGSGANVLTFGAGSRLTVL.

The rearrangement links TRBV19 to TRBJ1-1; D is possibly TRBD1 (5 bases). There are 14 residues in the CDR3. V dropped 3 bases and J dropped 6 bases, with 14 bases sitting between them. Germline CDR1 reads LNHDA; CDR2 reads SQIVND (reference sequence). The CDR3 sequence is CASSMTGGSAEAFF. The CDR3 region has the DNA TGTGCCAGTAGTATGACGGGGGGGAGCGCTGAAGCTTTCTTT.

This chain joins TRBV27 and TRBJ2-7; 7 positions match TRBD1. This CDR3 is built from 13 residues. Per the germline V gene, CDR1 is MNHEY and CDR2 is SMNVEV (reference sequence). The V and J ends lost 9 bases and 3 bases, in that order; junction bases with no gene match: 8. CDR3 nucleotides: TGTGCCAGTAGGACAGGTTGGAGCTACGAGCAGTACTTC. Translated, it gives CASRTGWSYEQYF.

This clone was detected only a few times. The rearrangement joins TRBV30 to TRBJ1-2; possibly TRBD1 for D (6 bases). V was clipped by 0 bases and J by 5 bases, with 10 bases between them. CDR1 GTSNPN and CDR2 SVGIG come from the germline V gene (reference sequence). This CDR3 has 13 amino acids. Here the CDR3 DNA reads TGTGCCTGGAGTGTACGGACAGCTTATGGCTACACCTTC. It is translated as CAWSVRTAYGYTF. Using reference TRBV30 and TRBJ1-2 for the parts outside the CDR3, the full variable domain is SQTIHQWPATLVQPVGSPLSLECTVEGTSNPNLYWYRQAAGRGLQLLFYSVGIGQISSEVPQNLSASRPQDRQFILSSKKLLLSDSGFYLCAWSVRTAYGYTFGSGTRLTVV.

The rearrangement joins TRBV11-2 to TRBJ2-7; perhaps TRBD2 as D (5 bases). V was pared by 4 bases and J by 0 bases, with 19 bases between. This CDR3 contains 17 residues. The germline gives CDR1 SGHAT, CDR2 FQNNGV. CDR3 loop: CASSSPNLASSSYEQYF. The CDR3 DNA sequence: TGTGCCAGCAGCTCTCCAAATCTAGCTTCTAGCTCCTACGAGCAGTACTTC.

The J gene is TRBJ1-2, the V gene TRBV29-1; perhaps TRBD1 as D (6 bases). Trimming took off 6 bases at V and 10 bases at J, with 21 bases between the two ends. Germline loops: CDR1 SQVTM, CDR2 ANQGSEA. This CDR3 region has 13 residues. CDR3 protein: CSVSWAGADDYTF. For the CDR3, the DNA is TGCAGCGTCTCTTGGGCGGGGGCTGATGACTACACCTTC.

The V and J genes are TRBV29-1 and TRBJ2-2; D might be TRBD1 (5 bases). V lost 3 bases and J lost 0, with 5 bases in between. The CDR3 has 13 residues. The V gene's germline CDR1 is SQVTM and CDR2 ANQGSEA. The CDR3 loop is CSVEDTNTGELFF. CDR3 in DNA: TGCAGCGTTGAGGACACGAACACCGGGGAGCTGTTTTTT.

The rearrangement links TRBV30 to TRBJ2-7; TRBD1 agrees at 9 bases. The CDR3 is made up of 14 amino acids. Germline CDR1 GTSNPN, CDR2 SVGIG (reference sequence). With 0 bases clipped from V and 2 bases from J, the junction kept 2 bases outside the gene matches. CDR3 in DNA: TGTGCCTGGAGTGTCGGACAGGGGACCTACGAGCAGTACTTC. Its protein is CAWSVGQGTYEQYF.

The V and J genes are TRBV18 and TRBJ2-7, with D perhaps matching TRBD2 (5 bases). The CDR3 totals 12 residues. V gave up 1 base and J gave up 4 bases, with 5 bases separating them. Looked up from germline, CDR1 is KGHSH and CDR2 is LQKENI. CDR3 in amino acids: CASSPRGYEQYF. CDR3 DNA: TGTGCCAGCTCACCACGAGGGTACGAGCAGTACTTC.

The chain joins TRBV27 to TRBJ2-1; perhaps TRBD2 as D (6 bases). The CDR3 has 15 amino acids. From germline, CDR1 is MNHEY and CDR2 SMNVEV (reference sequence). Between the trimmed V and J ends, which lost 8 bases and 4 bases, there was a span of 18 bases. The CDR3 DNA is TGTGCCAGCCGCTCTCAGAGCGGGCTTTACAATGAGCAGTTCTTC. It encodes CASRSQSGLYNEQFF.

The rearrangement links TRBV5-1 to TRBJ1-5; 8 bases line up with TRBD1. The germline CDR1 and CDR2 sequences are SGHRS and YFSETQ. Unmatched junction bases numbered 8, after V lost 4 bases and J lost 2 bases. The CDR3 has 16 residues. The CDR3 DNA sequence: TGCGCCAGCAGCGTGGGGACAGGTGGGGGCAATCAGCCCCAGCATTTT. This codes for CASSVGTGGGNQPQHF.